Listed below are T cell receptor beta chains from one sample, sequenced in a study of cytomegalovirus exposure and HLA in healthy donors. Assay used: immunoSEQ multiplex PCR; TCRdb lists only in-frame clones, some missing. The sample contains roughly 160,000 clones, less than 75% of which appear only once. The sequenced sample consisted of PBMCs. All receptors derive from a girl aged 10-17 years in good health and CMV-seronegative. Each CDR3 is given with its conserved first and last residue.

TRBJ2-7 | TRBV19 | CASRATGTTYEQYF
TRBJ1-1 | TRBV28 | CASSFRDRGSGTEAFF
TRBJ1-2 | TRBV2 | CASSVDRVGYTF
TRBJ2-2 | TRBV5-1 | CASSLASGGELFF
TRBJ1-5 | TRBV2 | CASRAGTGLSNQPQHF
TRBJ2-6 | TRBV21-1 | CASSKLASGGSFTDSGANVLTF
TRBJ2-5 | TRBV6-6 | CASSYALAGGETQYF
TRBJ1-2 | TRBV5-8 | CASSLATGYYGYTF
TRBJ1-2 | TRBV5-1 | CASSSVMTGGDYGYTF
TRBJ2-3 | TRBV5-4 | CASSLPGKLADTQYF
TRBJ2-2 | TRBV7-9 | CASGGALDWTGELFF
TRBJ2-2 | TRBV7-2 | CASSLRRFGGELFF
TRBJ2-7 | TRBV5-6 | CASSSRGPYEQYF
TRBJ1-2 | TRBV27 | CASSFVGGDYGYTF
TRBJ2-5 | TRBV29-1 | CSVGLVIFQETQYF
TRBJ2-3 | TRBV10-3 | CAISAGDSLVGYF
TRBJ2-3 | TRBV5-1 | CASSLEAGGARDTQYF
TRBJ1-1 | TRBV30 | CASEQGNTEAFF
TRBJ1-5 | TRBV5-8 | CASSLGTGDGQPQHF
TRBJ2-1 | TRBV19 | CATKAGANINNEQFF
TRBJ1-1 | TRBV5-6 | CASSPYAGTEAFF
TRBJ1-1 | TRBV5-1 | CASSTYSLNTEAFF
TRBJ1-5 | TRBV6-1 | CASSEALSQGYSNQPQHF
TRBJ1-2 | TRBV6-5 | CASSSGTVTLDYGYTF
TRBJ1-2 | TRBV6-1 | CAIDRGGYGYTF
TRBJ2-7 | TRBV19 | CASSFGQATYEQYF
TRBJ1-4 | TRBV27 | CASSFLGQGAPTNEKLFF
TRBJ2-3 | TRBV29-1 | CSVEKSPGGTDTQYF
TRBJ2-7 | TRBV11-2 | CASSLGAGGYEQYF
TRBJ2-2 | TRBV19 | CASTITGVSGELFF
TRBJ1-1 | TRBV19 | CASNQGRGGFEAFF
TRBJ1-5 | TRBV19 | CASSIPNRYQPQHF
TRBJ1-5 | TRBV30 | CAWSAGATNNQPQHF
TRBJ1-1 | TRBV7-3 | CASSASMNTEAFF
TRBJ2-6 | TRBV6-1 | CASSEAGQGASGANVLTF
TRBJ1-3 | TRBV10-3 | CAISGPGNTIYF
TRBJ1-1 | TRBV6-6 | CASSADRANTEAFF
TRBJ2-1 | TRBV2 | CASRTSGGRHNEQFF
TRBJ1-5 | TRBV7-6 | CASSPDVESNQPQHF
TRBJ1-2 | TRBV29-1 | CSVEDQGLGIYGYTF
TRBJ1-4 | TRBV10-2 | CASRDRGLNEKLFF
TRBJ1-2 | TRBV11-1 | CASSLSEDRGGYTF
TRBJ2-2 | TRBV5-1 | CASSLASSSGENTGELFF
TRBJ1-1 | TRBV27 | CASRGIGNTEAFF
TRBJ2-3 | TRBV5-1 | CASSLEGSTGDTQYF
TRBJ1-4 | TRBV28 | CASSSDLGGLFF
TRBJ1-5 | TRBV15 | CATSRDEMRNQPQHF
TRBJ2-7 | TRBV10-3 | CAISESREQYF
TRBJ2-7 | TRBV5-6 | CASSSPGGQGAYEQYF
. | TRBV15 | CATSRQMDSSYEQYF
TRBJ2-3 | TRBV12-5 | CASGLDRGPNTDTQYF
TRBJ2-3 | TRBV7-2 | CASSLLRRDTQYF
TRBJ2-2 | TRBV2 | CATKEQAYTGELFF
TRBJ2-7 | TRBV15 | CATSRERGGYEQYF
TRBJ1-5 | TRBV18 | CASSPDRDQPQHF
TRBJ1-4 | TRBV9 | CASSVERGPGEKLFF
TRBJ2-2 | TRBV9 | CASSVDRSGGGRSGELFF
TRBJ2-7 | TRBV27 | CASSLWRGLAASSYEQYF
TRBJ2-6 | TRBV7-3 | CASSSIGVGGANVLTF
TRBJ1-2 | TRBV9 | CASSVSSGGIEFYGYTF